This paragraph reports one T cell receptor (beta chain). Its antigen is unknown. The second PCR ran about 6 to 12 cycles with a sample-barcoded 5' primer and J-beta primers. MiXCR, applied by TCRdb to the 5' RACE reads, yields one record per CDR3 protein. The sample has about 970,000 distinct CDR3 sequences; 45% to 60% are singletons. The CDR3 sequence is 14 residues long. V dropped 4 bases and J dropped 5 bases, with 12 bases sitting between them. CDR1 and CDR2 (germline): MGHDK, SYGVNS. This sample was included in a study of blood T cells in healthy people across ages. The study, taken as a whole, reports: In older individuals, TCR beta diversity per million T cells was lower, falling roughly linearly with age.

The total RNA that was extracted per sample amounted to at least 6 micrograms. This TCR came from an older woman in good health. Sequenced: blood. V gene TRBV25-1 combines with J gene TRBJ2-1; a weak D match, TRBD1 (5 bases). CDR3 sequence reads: CASSARTLNNEQFF. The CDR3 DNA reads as TGTGCCAGCAGTGCCCGGACACTGAACAATGAGCAGTTCTTC. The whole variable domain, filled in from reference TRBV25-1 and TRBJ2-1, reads EADIYQTPRYLVIGTGKKITLECSQTMGHDKMYWYQQDPGMELHLIHYSYGVNSTEKGDLSSESTVSRIRTEHFPLTLESARPSHTSQYLCASSARTLNNEQFFGPGTRLTVL.